These 10 T cell receptor beta chains were all obtained from the same sample, sequenced in a study of T cell responses to AZD1222 COVID-19 vaccine. The data were produced by immunoSEQ multiplex PCR, yet TCRdb's version contains in-frame clones alone and is incomplete. The sample records more than 90,000 clones, roughly 86% being singletons. Sequences were derived from peripheral blood, sampled on day 0 of AZD1222 vaccination. These receptors originate from an adult in good health.

V is TRBV2 and J is TRBJ1-1; no clear D gene. V was pared by 4 bases and J by 4 bases, with 16 bases between. This CDR3 is built from 15 residues. CDR1 is SNHLY, CDR2 FYNNEI, per germline. CDR3 DNA sequence: TGTGCCAGCAGTGCCGGGAGAAGGGAGGGCACTGAAGCTTTCTTT. This gives the protein CASSAGRREGTEAFF.

The chain employs TRBV19 and TRBJ2-3, with 8 bases that match TRBD1. The length of the CDR3 is 15 residues. Trimming took 7 bases from V and 4 from J; bases not matched to a gene: 10. Germline CDR1 LNHDA, CDR2 SQIVND (reference sequence). The CDR3 is CASTSMGDRSDTQYF. The CDR3 DNA is TGTGCCAGTACCTCGATGGGGGACAGGTCAGATACGCAGTATTTT. Filled out from reference TRBV19 and TRBJ2-3, the complete variable domain reads DGGITQSPKYLFRKEGQNVTLSCEQNLNHDAMYWYRQDPGQGLRLIYYSQIVNDFQKGDIAEGYSVSREKKESFPLTVTSAQKNPTAFYLCASTSMGDRSDTQYFGPGTRLTVL.

The CDR3: CASSVGHFVRGPGYTF. CDR3 in DNA: TGTGCCAGCAGCGTAGGACACTTTGTAAGGGGGCCAGGCTACACCTTC. The chain combines TRBV9 with TRBJ1-2; 7 bases fit TRBD1. The CDR3 runs 16 residues. The ends lost 0 bases at V and 8 bases at J; junction bases unmatched: 13. The V gene's germline CDR1 is SGDLS and CDR2 YYNGEE.

The chain combines TRBV28 with TRBJ1-2, with D maybe TRBD1 (5 bases). Germline CDR1 MDHEN, CDR2 SYDVKM. Between the trimmed V and J ends, which lost 1 base and 2 bases, there was a span of 17 bases. The CDR3 has 17 residues. The CDR3 sequence is CASSLLIQGRVNYGYTF. In DNA form, the CDR3 reads TGTGCCAGCAGTTTATTGATCCAGGGACGGGTGAACTATGGCTACACCTTC.

The chain is built from TRBV29-1 and TRBJ2-2; possibly TRBD1 for D (5 bases). Trimming shortened V by 6 bases and J by 3 bases, and 11 bases separated the two germline ends. CDR3 length equals 13 residues. CDR1 is SQVTM, CDR2 ANQGSEA, per germline. CDR3 region: CSVTGRYTGELFF. The DNA for the CDR3 is TGCAGCGTAACAGGACGATACACCGGGGAGCTGTTTTTT.

V is TRBV7-2 and J is TRBJ2-2; D is undetermined. Trimming removed 1 base at V and 4 bases at J, with 7 bases between. CDR1 and CDR2 (germline): SGHTA, FQGNSA. This CDR3 contains 14 residues. CDR3 bases: TGTGCCAGCAGCTTAGATGCCTCCACCGGGGAGCTGTTTTTT. Its protein is CASSLDASTGELFF.

This clone was counted a few times. The gene calls are TRBV24-1 and TRBJ2-4, with D perhaps being TRBD1 or TRBD2 (5 bases each). The germline gives CDR1 KGHDR, CDR2 SFDVKD. V lost 7 bases to trimming and J lost 3 bases, with 15 bases between them. The CDR3 length is 15 residues. The CDR3 loop is CATSHSGTLKNIQYF. In nucleotides, the CDR3 is TGTGCCACCAGCCACTCCGGGACCCTCAAAAACATTCAGTACTTC.

This chain joins TRBV7-2 and TRBJ1-3; 10 nucleotides align to TRBD1. V lost 1 base and J lost 4; bases outside the gene matches: 10. The germline V gene has CDR1 SGHTA and CDR2 FQGNSA. This CDR3 region has 18 residues. The CDR3 protein is CASSLVDAGQGPGNTIYF. The CDR3 DNA sequence: TGTGCCAGCAGCTTAGTGGATGCGGGACAGGGGCCAGGAAACACCATATATTTT.

This clone was picked up one time. The chain employs TRBV11-2 and TRBJ2-3; D uncertain. V shed 2 bases and J shed 10 bases, with 16 bases lying between them. Germline CDR1 SGHAT, CDR2 FQNNGV. The CDR3 runs to 14 residues. The CDR3 bases are TGTGCCAGCAGCTTACAGCCCCTGTCGTATGCGCAGTATTTT. This encodes CASSLQPLSYAQYF.

In this sample, this clone turned up once. The CDR3 is CASSPTRGSYNEQFF. The CDR3 DNA reads TGTGCCAGCAGCCCAACTCGAGGCTCCTACAATGAGCAGTTCTTC. The chain links TRBV3-1 (or the pseudogene TRBV3-2) to TRBJ2-1, with D unclear. The CDR3 length is 15 residues. The germline V and J ends were trimmed by 4 bases and 0 bases, with 10 bases remaining between them. Germline CDR1 LGHDT, CDR2 YNNKEL (reference sequence).